What follows are 5 T cell receptor beta chains derived from one specimen sequenced in a study of cytomegalovirus exposure and HLA in healthy donors. The PCR used 60 Vbeta and 13 Jbeta primers. The repertoire was sequenced with immunoSEQ multiplex PCR; TCRdb's copy has only in-frame clones and lacks some. The profile shows some 150,000 clones, approximately 80% of them singletons. The specimen sequenced was PBMCs. These receptors were obtained from a woman in her forties or fifties in good health and CMV-seronegative.

The gene calls are TRBV7-8 and TRBJ1-5; TRBD1 is a possible D gene (6 bases). Germline-derived CDR1 and CDR2 are SGHVS and FQNEAQ. This CDR3 is 14 amino acids long. V was trimmed by 4 bases and J by 3 bases, leaving 10 bases between them. The CDR3 DNA reads as TGTGCCAGCAGCTCCCGGGACACCAATCAGCCCCAGCATTTT. It codes for CASSSRDTNQPQHF.

Details on this clone: Additional DNA sequences in this sample encode the identical CDR3. The chain employs TRBV28 and TRBJ2-7, with a weak D call TRBD2 (6 bases). The germline V gene has CDR1 MDHEN and CDR2 SYDVKM. This CDR3 has 12 residues. Deletions cut 2 bases from V and 6 bases from J, with 8 bases between. DNA for the CDR3: TGTGCCAGCAGTTTACTTAGCGGCGAGCAGTACTTC. It specifies CASSLLSGEQYF.

To note about this clone: In the same sample, other DNA sequences code for this CDR3. The rearrangement joins TRBV9 to TRBJ1-6; D gene uncertain. The CDR3 runs 14 residues. Germline CDR1 is SGDLS and CDR2 is YYNGEE. Trimming pared 5 bases from V and 0 bases from J, leaving 6 bases between. CDR3 nucleotide sequence: TGTGCCAGCAGTCCAGACTCCTATAATTCACCCCTCCACTTT. Translating gives CASSPDSYNSPLHF.

The V call is TRBV4-3, the J call TRBJ2-7; tentative D call: TRBD2 (6 bases). The CDR3 length is 14 residues. Trimming removed 4 bases from V and 7 bases from J, with 17 bases in between. Germline CDR1 is LGHNA and CDR2 is YSLEER. CDR3: CASSPGSGRSEQYF. The CDR3 coding sequence is TGCGCCAGCAGCCCCGGCTCGGGGAGGAGTGAGCAGTACTTC.

This chain connects TRBV5-1 to TRBJ1-1; 8 bases map to TRBD1. The V and J ends lost 4 bases and 1 base, in that order; junction bases with no gene match: 6. The CDR3 extends over 15 amino acids. Germline CDR1 SGHRS, CDR2 YFSETQ. CDR3 DNA: TGCGCCAGCAGCCTCTACGGACAGGGGAACACTGAAGCTTTCTTT. It specifies CASSLYGQGNTEAFF.